Listed below are T cell receptor beta chains from one sample, sequenced in a study of OX40 agonist ivuxolimab in advanced cancers. The protocol was immunoSEQ multiplex PCR, while the TCRdb copy is restricted to in-frame clones and leaves out a portion. The sample contains some 96,000 clones, approximately 83% of which appear only once. This material consisted of CD4+ or CD8+ T cells sorted from blood, taken in a trial of the OX40 agonist ivuxolimab. These receptors all stem from an adult with an advanced solid tumor such as melanoma, head and neck, liver or kidney cancer. Each CDR3 is given without its conserved first and last residue.

j_call	v_call	cdr3_aa
TRBJ1-2	TRBV20-1	SASAGDGYT
TRBJ1-5	TRBV28	ASAGNQPQH
TRBJ1-5	TRBV7-7	ASSLEPDGEWNQPQH
NA	TRBV6-5	ASRTGTSGYEQY
TRBJ1-4	TRBV7-2	ASSLSKVGGDFRSEKLF
TRBJ2-5	TRBV6-1	ASSERGVSGTVTQY
TRBJ1-1	TRBV6-1	ASSPQGSMNTEAF
TRBJ1-1	TRBV5-6	ASSLIEVGTEAF
TRBJ1-1	TRBV4-1	ASSPQTVNTEAF
TRBJ2-1	TRBV19	ASSIESGGGYNEQF
TRBJ2-2	TRBV5-1	ASSLPINRGLTGELF
TRBJ2-7	TRBV7-9	ASSLQRTGPYEQY
TRBJ2-3	TRBV6-5	ASSKGVSADTQY
TRBJ1-4	TRBV30	ASDNREGGEKLF
TRBJ2-7	TRBV6-1	ASSLGLDTAGQY
TRBJ1-1	TRBV7-6	ASSSRTGEAF
TRBJ1-3	TRBV18	ASSQRPPRGEENTIY
TRBJ1-1	TRBV7-9	ASSFDSNTEAF
TRBJ2-7	TRBV7-6	ASSPRTNRYEQY
TRBJ2-7	TRBV28	ASSGGTSGFGEQY
TRBJ2-2	TRBV13	ASSLEAGVNTGELF
TRBJ2-5	TRBV7-6	ASSFTSGIGETQY
TRBJ1-6	TRBV11-2	ASSFNRDNSPLH
TRBJ2-7	TRBV5-1	ASSRDGTYEQY
TRBJ1-3	TRBV7-2	ASSRDGSGNTIY
TRBJ1-5	TRBV27	ASSLSQANQPQH
TRBJ1-3	TRBV29-1	SAWGPGNTIY
TRBJ2-3	TRBV28	ASSTLFLTDTQY
TRBJ2-3	TRBV19	ASSIGRETSGGPSDTQY
TRBJ2-1	TRBV30	AWSAGSAISGQF
TRBJ2-1	TRBV14	ASSPSGAGEADEQF
TRBJ2-3	TRBV7-2	ASSFRTASTDTQY
TRBJ2-5	TRBV18	ASSLMTGEETQY
TRBJ1-1	TRBV6-1	ASGLPYTEAF
TRBJ2-2	TRBV19	ASSKDGGPGELF
TRBJ2-1	TRBV15	ATSTGYNEQF
TRBJ2-1	TRBV7-2	ASSLASGSGYNEQF
TRBJ2-3	TRBV2	ASSQDSRDTQY
TRBJ1-6	TRBV7-9	ASSFGGEGNSPLH
TRBJ1-1	TRBV5-1	ASSLTSETEAF
TRBJ1-4	TRBV11-2	ASSPRGVEKLF
TRBJ1-1	TRBV7-3	ASSLIGDGMSMNTEAF
TRBJ2-7	TRBV12-1	ASSPKGAGTSGSLTTYEQY
TRBJ2-1	TRBV18	ASSPMAGSGNEQF
TRBJ2-1	TRBV7-9	ASSQIQGVLDEQF
TRBJ1-3	TRBV10-3	AIRPQSSGNTIY
TRBJ1-3	TRBV15	ATSRDRVGGPQFTIY
TRBJ2-1	TRBV7-8	ASSLAPFPGTGGGAEQF
TRBJ2-5	TRBV7-3	ASSPTGTGQETQY
TRBJ2-7	TRBV6-5	ASSYSITGSGGEQY
TRBJ1-1	TRBV7-2	ASSTRDSSNTEAF